A single sample is the source of the 32 T cell receptor beta chains below, sequenced in a study of neurological immune-mediated disorders. Indicated time point: technical triplicate 3. In TCRdb, the 5' RACE reads were re-called with MiXCR into one record per CDR3 protein. The data show around 30,000 distinct CDR3 sequences, roughly a sixth seen once. Sequencing was done on a sample of CD4+ T cells from blood. These receptor sequences come from a female donor with HTLV-1-associated myelopathy (HAM/TSP).

This clonotype was recorded at least ten times. This chain joins TRBV3-1 and TRBJ1-2; no reliable D call. The germline V gene encodes CDR1 LGHDT and CDR2 YNNKEL (reference sequence). V was trimmed by 6 bases and J by 2 bases, leaving 4 bases between them. The CDR3 covers 11 residues. DNA of the CDR3: TGTGCCAGCAGTCTAAACTATGGCTACACCTTC. Amino acid sequence: CASSLNYGYTF.

This clonotype was counted ten times or more. The chain has TRBV30 and TRBJ2-3; D is ambiguous. V lost 2 bases to trimming and J lost 6 bases, with 12 bases between them. The CDR3 loop spans 13 amino acids. Germline CDR1 GTSNPN, CDR2 SVGIG (reference sequence). CDR3 residues: CAWSPRMLDTQYF. The CDR3 bases are TGTGCCTGGAGTCCCAGGATGTTGGATACGCAGTATTTT.

This clonotype was picked up many times. The rearrangement uses TRBV2 and TRBJ1-2; 9 bases are a match to TRBD1. After removal of 11 bases from V and 6 bases from J, the junction contained 19 bases not matched to a gene. The CDR3 loop spans 16 amino acids. The germline CDR1 and CDR2 sequences are SNHLY and FYNNEI. CDR3 sequence (DNA): TGTGCCTCCCGGGCACACCGCGGGACAGGGTGGAATGGCTACACCTTC. Amino acids: CASRAHRGTGWNGYTF.

This clonotype has at least ten counts. The chain couples TRBV5-6 to TRBJ2-3; D may be TRBD2 (5 bases). CDR1 and CDR2 (germline): SGHDT, YYEEEE. The CDR3 has 14 residues. The germline V and J ends were trimmed by 1 base and 4 bases, with 10 bases remaining between them. The CDR3 sequence is CASSLFSAPDTQYF. In DNA, the CDR3 is TGTGCCAGCAGCTTGTTTAGCGCCCCAGATACGCAGTATTTT.

This clonotype occurred many times. The chain uses TRBV5-1 and TRBJ1-4; no clear D gene. The CDR3 extends over 12 amino acids. With 5 bases removed from V and 8 bases from J, the gap between germline ends came to 10 bases. Germline-derived CDR1 and CDR2 are SGHRS and YFSETQ. The CDR3 nucleotides read TGCGCCAGCAGGGAGGGCCGAGAAAAACTGTTTTTT. Translated, it gives CASREGREKLFF.

This clonotype was seen at least ten times. The chain employs TRBV12-3 or TRBV12-4 and TRBJ1-2, with TRBD1 as a possible D gene (6 bases). This CDR3 has 14 residues. Trimming pared 3 bases from V and 5 bases from J, leaving 13 bases between. In DNA form, the CDR3 reads TGTGCCAGCAGTTTGGTTGGACAGTTTTATGGCTACACCTTC. This codes for CASSLVGQFYGYTF.

This clonotype was observed many times. The V and J genes are TRBV24-1 and TRBJ2-5; D may be TRBD1 (6 bases). V lost 3 bases to trimming and J lost 5 bases, with 21 bases between them. Germline-derived CDR1 and CDR2 are KGHDR and SFDVKD. The CDR3 runs to 17 residues. CDR3 coding DNA: TGTGCCACCAGTGATAGGGACACCGGGATCCTCGGTGAGACCCAGTACTTC. Translated: CATSDRDTGILGETQYF.

There are many counts of this clonotype. The CDR3 sequence is CASHPGPRRNEQYF. DNA for the CDR3: TGTGCCAGCCACCCCGGGCCGCGTAGGAACGAGCAGTACTTC. The chain uses TRBV28 and TRBJ2-7; D remains ambiguous. CDR1 and CDR2 from the germline V gene are MDHEN and SYDVKM. V was shortened by 8 bases and J by 5 bases, with 19 bases between the two germline ends. This CDR3 spans 14 amino acids.

This clonotype was recorded many times. This chain joins TRBV3-1 and TRBJ2-7; tentative D call: TRBD1 (6 bases). Germline V gives CDR1 LGHDT, CDR2 YNNKEL (reference sequence). Deletions cut 4 bases from V and 9 bases from J, with 13 bases between. The CDR3 is 12 residues long. The CDR3 protein is CASSPQGRAQYF. CDR3 bases: TGTGCCAGCAGCCCACAGGGCCGCGCGCAGTACTTC.

At least ten counts were recorded for this clonotype. The J gene is TRBJ1-2, the V gene TRBV28, with D hard to call. CDR1 is MDHEN, CDR2 SYDVKM, per germline. Trimming stripped 5 bases from V and 6 bases from J, with 10 bases between. This CDR3 comprises 12 residues. CDR3 residues: CASSVSLHGYTF. The CDR3 region has the DNA TGTGCCAGCAGTGTATCGTTACATGGCTACACCTTC.

This clonotype was counted many times. The chain carries TRBV4-1 and TRBJ2-1; 16 nucleotides line up with TRBD2. The germline V gene encodes CDR1 MGHRA and CDR2 YSYEKL. CDR3 length: 19 amino acids. V lost 3 bases and J lost 7; bases outside the gene matches: 12. The CDR3 sequence: CASSHPGLAGGPARNEQFF. The CDR3 DNA follows: TGCGCCAGCAGCCACCCGGGACTAGCGGGAGGGCCCGCTAGGAATGAGCAGTTCTTC.

At least ten counts were recorded for this clonotype. The chain uses TRBV20-1 and TRBJ2-5; tentatively, D is TRBD1 or TRBD2 (5 bases each). Germline V gene data show CDR1 as DFQATT and CDR2 as SNEGSKA (reference sequence). The CDR3 contains 11 residues. Trimming stripped 6 bases from V and 2 bases from J, with 7 bases between. CDR3 residues: CSAGEQETQYF. The CDR3 region has the DNA TGCAGTGCAGGGGAGCAAGAGACCCAGTACTTC.

At least ten counts were recorded for this clonotype. The J gene is TRBJ2-1, the V gene TRBV12-3 or TRBV12-4; 7 bases are a match to TRBD2. The CDR3 has 14 amino acids. V was clipped by 7 bases and J by 5 bases; unmatched bases: 8. The CDR3 sequence is CASTKGSGNNEQFF. The CDR3 bases are TGTGCCAGCACCAAAGGCAGCGGGAACAATGAGCAGTTCTTC.

By share of the sample, this clonotype is medium-sized. The chain links TRBV7-2 to TRBJ2-5, with a possible D match to TRBD2 (6 bases). CDR3 size: 18 residues. Trimming cost V 5 bases and J 4 bases, with 26 bases left between them. Germline V lookup: CDR1 SGHTA, CDR2 FQGNSA. The CDR3 spells CASSPRAGPGVGTETQYF. In DNA, the CDR3 is TGTGCCAGCAGCCCCCGCGCGGGGCCTGGGGTGGGCACAGAGACCCAGTACTTC.

The rearrangement joins TRBV10-3 to TRBJ2-7; TRBD1 aligns across 7 bases. This CDR3 has 15 residues. V gave up 1 base and J gave up 6 bases; unmatched junction bases: 9. Germline CDR1 and CDR2: ENHRY and SYGVKD. The CDR3 region is CAISEFLTGEIEQYF. CDR3 DNA: TGTGCCATCAGTGAGTTCCTAACAGGGGAAATCGAGCAGTACTTC.

This clonotype was seen many times. The chain employs TRBV20-1 and TRBJ2-1, with a possible D match to TRBD2 (6 bases). V lost 0 bases and J 10 bases, leaving 19 bases between the germline ends. Germline loops: CDR1 DFQATT, CDR2 SNEGSKA (reference sequence). The CDR3 covers 15 residues. CDR3 in amino acids: CSARDGGVARGEQFF. The DNA for the CDR3 is TGCAGTGCTAGAGATGGGGGAGTAGCCCGGGGGGAGCAGTTCTTC.

Many counts were recorded for this clonotype. The chain couples TRBV6-5 to TRBJ2-1; TRBD2 agrees at 10 bases. The CDR3 spans 12 residues. Per the germline V gene, CDR1 is MNHEY and CDR2 is SVGAGI. With 6 bases clipped from V and 10 bases from J, the junction kept 3 bases outside the gene matches. The CDR3 loop reads CASRQLAGEQFF. The CDR3 DNA reads TGTGCCAGCAGACAACTAGCGGGAGAGCAGTTCTTC.

This clonotype was observed many times. This rearrangement joins TRBV5-1 to TRBJ2-7; 11 nucleotides match TRBD2. This CDR3 comprises 14 residues. J lost 6 bases, V lost 0 bases, and 2 bases had no gene match. The V gene's germline CDR1 is SGHRS and CDR2 YFSETQ. As DNA, the CDR3 is TGCGCCAGCAGCTTGGATACTAGCGGGAGCGAGCAGTACTTC. Translation: CASSLDTSGSEQYF.

The sample holds many counts of this clonotype. This sequence joins TRBV19 and TRBJ1-4, with D hard to call. The CDR3 loop spans 14 amino acids. The V end lost 3 bases, the J end lost 8 bases, and 13 bases lay between the germline ends. Germline CDR1 and CDR2: LNHDA and SQIVND (reference sequence). CDR3 region: CASSIRPRGEKLFF. The CDR3 coding sequence is TGTGCCAGTAGTATCAGGCCCCGAGGGGAAAAACTGTTTTTT.

This clonotype was recorded many times. The chain combines TRBV3-1 with TRBJ2-1; D is possibly TRBD2 (6 bases). The CDR3 has 14 amino acids. V lost 0 bases and J 6 bases, leaving 9 bases between the germline ends. The V gene's germline CDR1 is LGHDT and CDR2 YNNKEL (reference sequence). CDR3 amino acids: CASSQELALNEQFF. In DNA, the CDR3 is TGTGCCAGCAGCCAAGAACTAGCCCTCAATGAGCAGTTCTTC.

By its share, this clonotype is large. The chain has TRBV20-1 and TRBJ1-5; D not certain. Trimming removed 2 bases from V and 0 bases from J, with 8 bases in between. This CDR3 has 14 residues. Germline loops: CDR1 DFQATT, CDR2 SNEGSKA (reference sequence). CDR3 nucleotide sequence: TGCAGTGCTAGACGTGGGAGTAGCAATCAGCCCCAGCATTTT. Translating gives CSARRGSSNQPQHF.

This chain uses TRBV20-1 with TRBJ2-7, with a tentative D call TRBD1 (5 bases). This CDR3 region has 12 residues. Trimming stripped 1 base from V and 2 bases from J, with 6 bases between. Per germline, CDR1 DFQATT and CDR2 SNEGSKA (reference sequence). The CDR3 is CSARGQTYEQYF. CDR3 DNA sequence: TGCAGTGCTAGAGGACAGACCTACGAGCAGTACTTC.

This clonotype occurred many times. The V gene is TRBV14, the J gene TRBJ1-1, with D tentatively TRBD1 (5 bases). The CDR3 covers 12 residues. The germline V gene encodes CDR1 SGHDN and CDR2 FVKESK. Trimming took 4 bases from V and 8 from J, leaving 11 bases between them. Written as DNA, the CDR3 is TGTGCCAGCAGCCCCCTACGGGGGGAAGCTTTCTTT. Amino acid sequence: CASSPLRGEAFF.

This clonotype occurred many times. The gene calls are TRBV6-5 and TRBJ2-1; TRBD2 aligns across 12 bases. CDR1 MNHEY and CDR2 SVGAGI come from the germline V gene. Trimming at V came to 6 bases and at J to 7 bases, leaving 7 bases not matched to a gene. This CDR3 is 15 amino acids long. The CDR3 reads CASSPLAGGPNEQFF. CDR3 nucleotide sequence: TGTGCCAGCAGCCCCCTAGCGGGGGGGCCGAATGAGCAGTTCTTC.

The sample holds many counts of this clonotype. The chain couples TRBV20-1 to TRBJ1-6, with a tentative D call TRBD1 (5 bases). This CDR3 spans 14 amino acids. Germline V gene lookup returns CDR1 DFQATT and CDR2 SNEGSKA (reference sequence). V gave up 3 bases and J gave up 8 bases, with 14 bases separating them. This chain's CDR3 is CSASGQGSYSPLHF. The CDR3 nucleotides read TGCAGTGCTAGCGGGCAGGGATCCTATTCACCCCTCCACTTT.

This clonotype has ten or more counts. CDR3 in amino acids: CASSLVPDTEAFF. In DNA form, the CDR3 reads TGTGCCAGCAGCTTAGTGCCGGACACTGAAGCTTTCTTT. V usage is TRBV7-8 and J usage is TRBJ1-1; no clear D. The CDR3 is 13 amino acids. Germline CDR1 is SGHVS and CDR2 is FQNEAQ. The V end lost 1 base, the J end lost 3 bases, and 6 bases lay between the germline ends.

For the CDR3, the DNA is TGTGCCAGCAGCTTGGACTGGAGGACCCAGTACTTC. As protein: CASSLDWRTQYF. The chain recombines TRBV12-3 or TRBV12-4 with TRBJ2-5; D might be TRBD2 (5 bases). The CDR3 consists of 12 residues. The V end was cut by 6 bases, the J end by 7 bases, with 12 bases between.

This clonotype was counted many times. The chain joins TRBV20-1 to TRBJ2-5; 8 bases match TRBD1. Germline V gene sequence: CDR1 DFQATT, CDR2 SNEGSKA (reference sequence). The trim removed 2 bases at V and 4 bases at J, leaving 9 bases unmatched. The CDR3 spans 15 residues. The CDR3 reads CSARSDRDGRETQYF. DNA of the CDR3: TGCAGTGCTAGATCGGACAGGGACGGACGAGAGACCCAGTACTTC.

V gene TRBV20-1 combines with J gene TRBJ2-3; 10 positions match TRBD1. Per germline, CDR1 DFQATT and CDR2 SNEGSKA (reference sequence). Trimming took 2 bases from V and 5 from J; bases not matched to a gene: 10. This CDR3 is built from 16 residues. This CDR3 is CSARNPTTGGIDTQYF. CDR3 in DNA: TGCAGTGCTAGAAATCCCACGACAGGGGGCATAGATACGCAGTATTTT.

This clonotype was seen at least ten times. The chain has TRBV29-1 and TRBJ2-7; TRBD1 agrees at 7 bases. J lost 3 bases, V lost 7 bases, and 9 bases had no gene match. Germline values: CDR1 SQVTM, CDR2 ANQGSEA. The CDR3 has 13 amino acids. In nucleotides, the CDR3 is TGCAGCGCCGGGGACAGCGAGAACTACGAGCAGTACTTC. Translating gives CSAGDSENYEQYF.

This clonotype has more than one count but fewer than ten. This may be a read error, as it is one base from a much larger clone. CDR3 sequence reads: CASSWGARQTQHF. The DNA of the CDR3 is TGTGCCAGCAGTTGGGGGGCGAGGCAGACCCAGCATTTT. The chain has TRBV6-2 or TRBV6-3 and TRBJ1-5, with a tentative D call TRBD1 (6 bases). CDR3 length: 13 residues. Per the germline V gene, CDR1 is MNHEY and CDR2 is SVGEGT. V shed 4 bases and J shed 11 bases, with 15 bases lying between them.

This clonotype was seen ten or more times. This chain joins TRBV10-3 and TRBJ1-2; the D gene is possibly TRBD1 (6 bases). The CDR3 spans 15 residues. CDR1 ENHRY and CDR2 SYGVKD come from the germline V gene. With 0 bases removed from V and 4 bases from J, the gap between germline ends came to 12 bases. CDR3 in amino acids: CAISESETGGYGYTF. CDR3 coding DNA: TGTGCCATCAGTGAGTCGGAGACAGGCGGCTATGGCTACACCTTC.